This paragraph covers one TCR beta chain sequence. The data are from a study of blood T cell repertoires in COVID-19. Study-wide background: Acute and convalescent COVID-19 samples came from the United States, Italy and Spain.

V lost 2 bases and J lost 1, with 11 bases in between. CDR1 and CDR2 (germline): GTSNPN, SVGIG (reference sequence). This CDR3 has 14 residues. The assay was immunoSEQ multiplex PCR, and TCRdb's table has in-frame clones only and misses some. The sample comprises over 150,000 clones, about four fifths of which are singletons, and 6.5% to 8.5% rests with the top ten. The sequenced material came from peripheral blood. The sequence came from a human donor in a cohort sampled during active COVID-19. The chain links TRBV30 to TRBJ1-1; D possibly corresponds to TRBD1 (6 bases). CDR3 sequence: CAWSPDRTNTEAFF. The CDR3 DNA reads TGTGCCTGGAGTCCCGACAGGACGAACACTGAAGCTTTCTTT.